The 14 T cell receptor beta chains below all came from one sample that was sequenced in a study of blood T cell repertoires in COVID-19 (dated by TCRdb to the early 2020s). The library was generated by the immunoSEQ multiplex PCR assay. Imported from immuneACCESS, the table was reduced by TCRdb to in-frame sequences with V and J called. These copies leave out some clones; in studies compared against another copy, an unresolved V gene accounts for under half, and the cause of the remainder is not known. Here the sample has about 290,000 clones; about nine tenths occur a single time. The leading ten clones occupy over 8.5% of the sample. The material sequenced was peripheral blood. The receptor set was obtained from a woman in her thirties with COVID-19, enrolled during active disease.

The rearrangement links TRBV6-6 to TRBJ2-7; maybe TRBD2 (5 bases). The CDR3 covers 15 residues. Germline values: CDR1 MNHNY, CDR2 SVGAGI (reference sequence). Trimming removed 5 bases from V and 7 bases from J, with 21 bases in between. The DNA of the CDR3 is TGTGCCAGCAGTAGCCCCTTAACGGACCCGGGGGAGCAGTACTTC. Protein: CASSSPLTDPGEQYF.

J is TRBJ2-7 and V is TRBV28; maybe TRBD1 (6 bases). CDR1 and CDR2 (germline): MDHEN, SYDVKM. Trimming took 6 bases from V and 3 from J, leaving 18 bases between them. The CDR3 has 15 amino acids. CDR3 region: CASRQIRDTGYEQYF. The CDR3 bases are TGTGCCAGCAGACAGATCCGGGACACGGGCTACGAGCAGTACTTC. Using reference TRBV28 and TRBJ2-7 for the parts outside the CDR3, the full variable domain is DVKVTQSSRYLVKRTGEKVFLECVQDMDHENMFWYRQDPGLGLRLIYFSYDVKMKEKGDIPEGYSVSREKKERFSLILESASTNQTSMYLCASRQIRDTGYEQYFGPGTRLTVT.

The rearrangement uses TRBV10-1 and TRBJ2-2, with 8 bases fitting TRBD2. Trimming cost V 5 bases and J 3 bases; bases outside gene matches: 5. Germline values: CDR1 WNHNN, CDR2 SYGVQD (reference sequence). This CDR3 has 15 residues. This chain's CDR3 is CASSNGGADTGELFF. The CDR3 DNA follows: TGCGCCAGCAGTAACGGGGGGGCCGACACCGGGGAGCTGTTTTTT.

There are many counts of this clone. Here the CDR3 DNA reads TGTGCCAGCAGCTCGGGACAGTCCTACGAGCAGTACTTC. Its protein product is CASSSGQSYEQYF. The chain has TRBV28 and TRBJ2-7; 7 bases fit TRBD1. Losses at the gene ends were 6 bases for V and 1 base for J; bases not matched to a gene: 3. CDR1 is MDHEN and CDR2 is SYDVKM in the germline V gene. There are 13 residues in the CDR3.

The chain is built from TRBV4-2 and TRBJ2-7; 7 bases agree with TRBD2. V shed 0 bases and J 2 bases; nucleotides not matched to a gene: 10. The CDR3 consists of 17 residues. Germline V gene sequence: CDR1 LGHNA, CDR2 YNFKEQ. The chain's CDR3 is CASSQDLGKGLPYEQYF. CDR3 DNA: TGTGCCAGCAGCCAAGATCTGGGCAAGGGACTACCCTACGAGCAGTACTTC.

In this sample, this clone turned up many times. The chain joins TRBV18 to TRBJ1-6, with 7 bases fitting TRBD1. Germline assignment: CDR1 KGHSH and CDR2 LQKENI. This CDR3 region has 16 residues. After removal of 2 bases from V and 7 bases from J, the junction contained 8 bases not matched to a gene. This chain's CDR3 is CASSPIASGGNSPLHF. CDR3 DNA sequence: TGTGCCAGCTCACCAATAGCGTCAGGGGGAAATTCACCCCTCCACTTT.

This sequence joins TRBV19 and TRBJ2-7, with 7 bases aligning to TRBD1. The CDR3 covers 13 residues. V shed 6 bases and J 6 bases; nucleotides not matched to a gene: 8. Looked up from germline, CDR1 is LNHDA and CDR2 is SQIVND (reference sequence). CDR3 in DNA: TGTGCCAGTAGCAGACAGGGAATGGGCGAGCAGTACTTC. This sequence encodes CASSRQGMGEQYF.

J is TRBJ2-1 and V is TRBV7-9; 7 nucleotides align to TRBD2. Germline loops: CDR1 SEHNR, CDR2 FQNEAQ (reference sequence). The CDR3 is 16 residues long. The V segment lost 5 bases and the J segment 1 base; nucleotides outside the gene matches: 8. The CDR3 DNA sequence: TGTGCCAGCAGCCCTTCAAGCGGGAAGTCCTACAATGAGCAGTTCTTC. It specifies CASSPSSGKSYNEQFF.

This CDR3 reads CASSIQGGSQTQYF. DNA for the CDR3: TGTGCCAGTAGTATCCAGGGAGGGTCACAGACCCAGTACTTC. The V gene is TRBV19, the J gene TRBJ2-5; TRBD2 aligns across 7 bases. The CDR3 covers 14 residues. The V and J ends lost 3 bases and 6 bases, in that order; junction bases with no gene match: 7. CDR1 and CDR2 (germline): LNHDA, SQIVND (reference sequence).

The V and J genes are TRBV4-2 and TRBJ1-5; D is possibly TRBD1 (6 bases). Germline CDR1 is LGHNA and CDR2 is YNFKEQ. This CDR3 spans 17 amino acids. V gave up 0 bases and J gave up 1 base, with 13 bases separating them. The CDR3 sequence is CASSQDGGQVSNQPQHF. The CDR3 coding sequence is TGTGCCAGCAGCCAAGATGGGGGACAAGTGAGCAATCAGCCCCAGCATTTT.

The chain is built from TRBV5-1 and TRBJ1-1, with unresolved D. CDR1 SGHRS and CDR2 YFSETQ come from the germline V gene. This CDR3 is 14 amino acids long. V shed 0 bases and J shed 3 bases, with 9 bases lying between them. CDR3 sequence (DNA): TGCGCCAGCAGCTTGGTCGGGGTGTACACTGAAGCTTTCTTT. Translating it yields CASSLVGVYTEAFF.

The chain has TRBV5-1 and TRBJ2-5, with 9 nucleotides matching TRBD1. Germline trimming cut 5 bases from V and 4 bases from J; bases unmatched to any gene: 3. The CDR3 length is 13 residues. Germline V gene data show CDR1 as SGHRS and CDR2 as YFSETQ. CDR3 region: CASRPGQGETQYF. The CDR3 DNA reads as TGCGCCAGCAGACCGGGACAGGGAGAGACCCAGTACTTC.

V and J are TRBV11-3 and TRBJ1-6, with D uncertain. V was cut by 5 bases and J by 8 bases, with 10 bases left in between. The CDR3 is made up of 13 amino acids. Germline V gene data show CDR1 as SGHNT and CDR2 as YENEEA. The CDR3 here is CASSRGQDSPLHF. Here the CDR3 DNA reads TGTGCCAGCAGCAGAGGGCAGGATTCACCCCTCCACTTT.

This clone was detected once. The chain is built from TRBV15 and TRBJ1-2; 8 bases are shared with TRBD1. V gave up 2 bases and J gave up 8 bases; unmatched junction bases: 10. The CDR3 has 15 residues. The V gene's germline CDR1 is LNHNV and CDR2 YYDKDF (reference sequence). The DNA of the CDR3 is TGTGCCACCAGCAGACCATCGCAGGGGGCAAAAGGCTACACCTTC. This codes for CATSRPSQGAKGYTF.